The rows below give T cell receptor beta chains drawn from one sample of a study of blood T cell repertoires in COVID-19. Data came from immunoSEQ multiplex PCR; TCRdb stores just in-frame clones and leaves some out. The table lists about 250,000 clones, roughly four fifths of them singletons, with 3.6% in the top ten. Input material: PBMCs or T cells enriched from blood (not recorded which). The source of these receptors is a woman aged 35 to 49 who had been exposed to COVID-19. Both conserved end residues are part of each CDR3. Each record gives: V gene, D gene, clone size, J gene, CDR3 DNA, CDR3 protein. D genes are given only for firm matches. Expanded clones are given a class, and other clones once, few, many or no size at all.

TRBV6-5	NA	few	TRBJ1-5	TGTGCCAGCAGTCCACAGGATATGCGGGGTCAGCCCCAGCATTTT	CASSPQDMRGQPQHF
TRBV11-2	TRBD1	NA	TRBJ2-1	TGTGCCAGCAGCTTAGAAGGGGGCTGGGGCAATGAGCAGTTCTTC	CASSLEGGWGNEQFF
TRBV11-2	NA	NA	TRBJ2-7	TGTGCCAGCACTCCCCAGTACTTC	CASTPQYF
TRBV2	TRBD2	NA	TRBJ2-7	TGTGCCACCACCCCAGGGACTAGCGGGGGGCCATACTACTCCTACGAGCAGTACTTC	CATTPGTSGGPYYSYEQYF
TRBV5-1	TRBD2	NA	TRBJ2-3	TGCGCCAGCAGCTTGGTAGCGGGGGGGCGGACAGATACGCAGTATTTT	CASSLVAGGRTDTQYF
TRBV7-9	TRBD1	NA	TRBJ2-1	TGTGCCAGCAGCGGGACTCCAGGGGGCGCATCCTACAATGAGCAGTTCTTC	CASSGTPGGASYNEQFF
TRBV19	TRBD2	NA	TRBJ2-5	TGTGCCAGTAGTATGGGGTCGGGGGGCCAAGAGACCCAGTACTTC	CASSMGSGGQETQYF
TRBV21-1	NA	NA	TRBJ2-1	TGTGCCAGCAGCTTAGCCGGGGAGCCGGGTGCCTACAATGAGCAGTTCTTC	CASSLAGEPGAYNEQFF
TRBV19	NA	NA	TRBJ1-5	TGTGCCAGTAGTATAGTCGACAGCCAGCCCCAGCATTTT	CASSIVDSQPQHF
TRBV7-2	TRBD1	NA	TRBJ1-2	TGTGCCAGCAGCTTTCCGGACAGGGAAGTCGGTACGGGCTACACCTTC	CASSFPDREVGTGYTF
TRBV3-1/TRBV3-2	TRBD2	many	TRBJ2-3	TGTGCCAGCAGCCAAGAACATTTTTACGGGGAGGGTCCGACAGATACGCAGTATTTT	CASSQEHFYGEGPTDTQYF
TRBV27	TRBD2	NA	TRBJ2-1	TGTGCCAGCAGTCCCCTCTTTACTAGCGGCTTCAACAATGAGCAGTTCTTC	CASSPLFTSGFNNEQFF
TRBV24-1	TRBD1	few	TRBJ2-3	TGTGCCACCGGAGGACAGGGGATCACAGATACGCAGTATTTT	CATGGQGITDTQYF
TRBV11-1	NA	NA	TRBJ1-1	TGTGCCAGCAGCCCCCGATGGGGGGTTATGAACACTGAAGCTTTCTTT	CASSPRWGVMNTEAFF
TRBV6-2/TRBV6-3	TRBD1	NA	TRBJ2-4	TGTGCCAGCAGTTACTCGGACAGGGGCATTCAGTACTTC	CASSYSDRGIQYF
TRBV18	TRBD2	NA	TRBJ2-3	TGTGCCAGCTCACCACCAAGCCTAGCGGGGGCCGGGGATACGCAGTATTTT	CASSPPSLAGAGDTQYF